This paragraph covers one T cell receptor (beta chain) sequence. Its antigen remains unknown. As every portion of the isolated RNA was reverse transcribed, the sequencing read expressed TCRB transcripts. Sequenced by immunoSEQ multiplex PCR; TCRdb stores in-frame clones only, minus some. The top ten hold 0.95% to 1.1% of the sample, which has hundreds of thousands of clones, around 9.3% seen once. Naive, central memory, regulatory and stem cell-like memory cells within the CD4+ compartment were sorted using CD45RO/CCR7/CD25/CD127/CD95/CD27. Post-sort purity exceeded 95% for all sorted populations. The data derive from a study of beta chain features in type 1 diabetes. In the study overall: Age, gender, cell numbers and subset yield matched between patients and controls. The study, taken as a whole, reports: Moderately but significantly shorter TCRB CDR3s were found in Type 1 diabetes patients in all four CD4+ subsets.

The sequence came from a man aged 25 to 40 with type 1 diabetes. Sequenced material: central memory CD4+ T cells from blood.

CDR3 amino acids: CSGRGDRGPDTQYF. Written as DNA, the CDR3 is TGCAGCGGCCGAGGGGACAGGGGTCCAGATACGCAGTATTTT. The chain links TRBV29-1 to TRBJ2-3, with 10 bases aligning to TRBD1. Germline V gene data show CDR1 as SQVTM and CDR2 as ANQGSEA. V lost 7 bases to trimming and J lost 4 bases; unmatched junction nucleotides: 8. The CDR3 spans 14 residues.